A selection of T cell receptor beta chains follows, all from one sample in a study of blood T cell repertoires in COVID-19. Profiled with immunoSEQ multiplex PCR; TCRdb holds only in-frame clones, not every one. The data contain about 30,000 clones, around 86% of them singletons. Material: peripheral blood. Receptors were obtained from a human donor in a cohort sampled during active COVID-19. The donor label of this sample is uncertain. Both conserved end residues are part of each CDR3. A D gene is named only where the DNA matches it firmly. Where a row states a size, it is once, few, many or the class of an expanded clone; other rows omit it.

v_gene: TRBV3-1/TRBV3-2; abundance: NA; d_gene: TRBD1; j_gene: TRBJ2-5; CDR3nt: TGTGCCAGCAGTCCAGACAGGGTGAGGACCCAGTACTTC; CDR3aa: CASSPDRVRTQYF
v_gene: TRBV2; abundance: few; d_gene: TRBD1; j_gene: TRBJ1-6; CDR3nt: TGTGCCAGCAGACGATTTTTTGACAGGGGGCGCGCTGGAGATTCACCCCTCCACTTT; CDR3aa: CASRRFFDRGRAGDSPLHF
v_gene: TRBV29-1; abundance: NA; d_gene: TRBD2; j_gene: TRBJ2-7; CDR3nt: TGCAGCGTTGAACGGGGGGACGGTAGCTCCTACGAGCAGTACTTC; CDR3aa: CSVERGDGSSYEQYF
v_gene: TRBV10-3; abundance: NA; d_gene: TRBD2; j_gene: TRBJ2-1; CDR3nt: TGTGCCATCAGTTTGGCTAGCGGATACAATGAGCAGTTCTTC; CDR3aa: CAISLASGYNEQFF
v_gene: TRBV10-3; abundance: NA; d_gene: NA; j_gene: TRBJ1-6; CDR3nt: TGTGCCATCAGTGAGATCGACGGGGATTCACCCCTCCACTTT; CDR3aa: CAISEIDGDSPLHF
v_gene: TRBV9; abundance: few; d_gene: TRBD1; j_gene: TRBJ2-1; CDR3nt: TGTGCCAGCAGCGTCGCCGGGACAGGTACCTACAATGAGCAGTTCTTC; CDR3aa: CASSVAGTGTYNEQFF
v_gene: TRBV5-1; abundance: NA; d_gene: NA; j_gene: TRBJ2-6; CDR3nt: TGCGCCAGCAGCCAGGTCCAGTCTGGGGCCAACGTCCTGACTTTC; CDR3aa: CASSQVQSGANVLTF
v_gene: TRBV12-5; abundance: once; d_gene: TRBD2; j_gene: TRBJ2-7; CDR3nt: TGTGCTAGTGGTTTGGCACGGACTAGCGGCTCCTACGAGCAGTACTTC; CDR3aa: CASGLARTSGSYEQYF
v_gene: TRBV4-1; abundance: NA; d_gene: NA; j_gene: TRBJ1-1; CDR3nt: TGCGCCAGCAGCCAGGGACCCGCAGGGGCTAACACTGAAGCTTTCTTT; CDR3aa: CASSQGPAGANTEAFF
v_gene: TRBV7-2; abundance: once; d_gene: NA; j_gene: TRBJ2-3; CDR3nt: TGTGCCAGCAGCTCCCCCCAAGCGCCAGATACGCAGTATTTT; CDR3aa: CASSSPQAPDTQYF
v_gene: TRBV15; abundance: NA; d_gene: NA; j_gene: TRBJ1-2; CDR3nt: TGTGCCACCAGCAGAGGTCGGGTAACAGGTGCGGCCGGGGGCTACACCTTC; CDR3aa: CATSRGRVTGAAGGYTF
v_gene: TRBV28; abundance: NA; d_gene: NA; j_gene: TRBJ1-1; CDR3nt: TGTGCCAGCAGAGACTCAGGGACTGAAGCTTTCTTT; CDR3aa: CASRDSGTEAFF
v_gene: TRBV30; abundance: NA; d_gene: TRBD1; j_gene: TRBJ2-1; CDR3nt: TGTGCCTGGAGTGTACGCAGGGGGTCGCAGTTCTTC; CDR3aa: CAWSVRRGSQFF
v_gene: TRBV24-1; abundance: NA; d_gene: NA; j_gene: TRBJ1-5; CDR3nt: TGTGCCTCTCAGGGTTACGGCAATCAGCCCCAGCATTTT; CDR3aa: CASQGYGNQPQHF
v_gene: TRBV18; abundance: once; d_gene: TRBD1; j_gene: TRBJ2-6; CDR3nt: TGTGCCAGCTCATTGGGGACAGGGTACTCTGGGGCCAACGTCCTGACTTTC; CDR3aa: CASSLGTGYSGANVLTF
v_gene: TRBV3-1/TRBV3-2; abundance: NA; d_gene: NA; j_gene: TRBJ1-5; CDR3nt: TGTGCCAGCAGCCAATACGCGTCCGGCAATCAGCCCCAGCATTTT; CDR3aa: CASSQYASGNQPQHF
v_gene: TRBV11-3; abundance: NA; d_gene: NA; j_gene: TRBJ2-5; CDR3nt: TGTGCCAGCAGCTTATCTATGGAGCGGCACCGGGTGAAGACCCAGTACTTC; CDR3aa: CASSLSMERHRVKTQYF
v_gene: TRBV6-6; abundance: NA; d_gene: NA; j_gene: TRBJ2-1; CDR3nt: TGTGCCAGCGGGGCCGACACGGAGCAGTTCTTC; CDR3aa: CASGADTEQFF
v_gene: TRBV10-2; abundance: NA; d_gene: NA; j_gene: TRBJ2-7; CDR3nt: TGCGCCAGCAGTGATCCCGGACATTCCTACGAGCAGTACTTC; CDR3aa: CASSDPGHSYEQYF
v_gene: TRBV10-2; abundance: NA; d_gene: TRBD2; j_gene: TRBJ2-5; CDR3nt: TGCGCCAGCAGTGATTCGGGAGGGGGGGAGACCCAGTACTTC; CDR3aa: CASSDSGGGETQYF
v_gene: TRBV6-5; abundance: NA; d_gene: NA; j_gene: TRBJ2-7; CDR3nt: TGTGCCAGCAGTAGGACAGCCCTCGCCTACGAGCAGTACTTC; CDR3aa: CASSRTALAYEQYF
v_gene: TRBV30; abundance: once; d_gene: TRBD1; j_gene: TRBJ2-1; CDR3nt: TGTGCCTGGACCCCTGGACAGGGTTGGTATGAGCAGTTCTTC; CDR3aa: CAWTPGQGWYEQFF
v_gene: TRBV10-1; abundance: NA; d_gene: TRBD2; j_gene: TRBJ2-2; CDR3nt: TGCGCCAGCAGTTTCGGCGGGAGCGCGAACACCGGGGAGCTGTTTTTT; CDR3aa: CASSFGGSANTGELFF
v_gene: TRBV19; abundance: NA; d_gene: TRBD1; j_gene: TRBJ1-1; CDR3nt: TGTGCCAGTAGTGCGGACAGGGGGGACACTGAAGCTTTCTTT; CDR3aa: CASSADRGDTEAFF
v_gene: TRBV19; abundance: NA; d_gene: TRBD1; j_gene: TRBJ1-1; CDR3nt: TGTGCCAGCCTTCGGACAGGGGGTGGGACTGAAGCTTTCTTT; CDR3aa: CASLRTGGGTEAFF
v_gene: TRBV7-6; abundance: NA; d_gene: TRBD1; j_gene: TRBJ2-1; CDR3nt: TGTGCCAGCAGCTTAAAGACCGGGACAGTGGGCTACAATGAGCAGTTCTTC; CDR3aa: CASSLKTGTVGYNEQFF
v_gene: TRBV5-4; abundance: NA; d_gene: NA; j_gene: TRBJ2-4; CDR3nt: TGTGCCAGCAGCCGCTACACCGACAGTGGCATTCAGTACTTC; CDR3aa: CASSRYTDSGIQYF
v_gene: TRBV11-2; abundance: NA; d_gene: TRBD1; j_gene: TRBJ2-1; CDR3nt: TGTGCCAGCGGCCAAAGGGACAGGGTATACAATGAGCAGTTCTTC; CDR3aa: CASGQRDRVYNEQFF
v_gene: TRBV28; abundance: NA; d_gene: NA; j_gene: TRBJ2-7; CDR3nt: TGTGCCAGCCGTGGCGGCCTGCCGCGCGAGCAGTACTTC; CDR3aa: CASRGGLPREQYF
v_gene: TRBV29-1; abundance: NA; d_gene: TRBD1; j_gene: TRBJ1-4; CDR3nt: TGCAGCGTGGCAAACAGGGGGCAGTCTGAAAAACTGTTTTTT; CDR3aa: CSVANRGQSEKLFF
v_gene: TRBV19; abundance: hyperexpanded; d_gene: NA; j_gene: TRBJ1-5; CDR3nt: TGTGCCAGTAGGTATAGCAATCAGCCCCAGCATTTT; CDR3aa: CASRYSNQPQHF
v_gene: TRBV10-3; abundance: NA; d_gene: TRBD1; j_gene: TRBJ2-2; CDR3nt: TGTGCCATCAGTGACACCGGGACAGGGGAGCGGGAGCTGTTTTTT; CDR3aa: CAISDTGTGERELFF
v_gene: TRBV9; abundance: NA; d_gene: TRBD2; j_gene: TRBJ2-3; CDR3nt: TGTGCCAGCAGCCCCAGCGGGACTAGCACAGATACGCAGTATTTT; CDR3aa: CASSPSGTSTDTQYF
v_gene: TRBV5-1; abundance: NA; d_gene: TRBD1; j_gene: TRBJ1-2; CDR3nt: TGCGCCAGCAGCTCGTTGGGACAGGGGATATACTATGGCTACACCTTC; CDR3aa: CASSSLGQGIYYGYTF
v_gene: TRBV28; abundance: NA; d_gene: NA; j_gene: TRBJ2-3; CDR3nt: TGTGCCAGCAGTCCCCAGGGAACTGGCACAGATACGCAGTATTTT; CDR3aa: CASSPQGTGTDTQYF
v_gene: TRBV9; abundance: NA; d_gene: NA; j_gene: TRBJ2-1; CDR3nt: TGTGCCAGCAGCGTAGGGCAACGGGAGAATGAGCAGTTCTTC; CDR3aa: CASSVGQRENEQFF
v_gene: TRBV20-1; abundance: NA; d_gene: NA; j_gene: TRBJ2-5; CDR3nt: TGCAGCGAATCTAAGCGGGAGACCCAGTACTTC; CDR3aa: CSESKRETQYF
v_gene: TRBV9; abundance: NA; d_gene: TRBD2; j_gene: TRBJ2-1; CDR3nt: TGTGCCAGCAGCGCCTGGACTAGCGGAAACTCCTACAATGAGCAGTTCTTC; CDR3aa: CASSAWTSGNSYNEQFF
v_gene: TRBV11-3; abundance: NA; d_gene: NA; j_gene: TRBJ2-7; CDR3nt: TGTGCCAGCAGCTTAGAACGTCTAGGTGGGGCCCATACCTACGAGCAGTACTTC; CDR3aa: CASSLERLGGAHTYEQYF
v_gene: TRBV15; abundance: NA; d_gene: NA; j_gene: TRBJ2-1; CDR3nt: TGTGCCACCAGCAGAGACAGATTACAGGACAATGAGCAGTTCTTC; CDR3aa: CATSRDRLQDNEQFF
v_gene: TRBV18; abundance: once; d_gene: TRBD1; j_gene: TRBJ1-1; CDR3nt: TGTGCCAGCTCTCCGGACAGGGTGGTCACTGAAGCTTTCTTT; CDR3aa: CASSPDRVVTEAFF
v_gene: TRBV3-1/TRBV3-2; abundance: medium-sized; d_gene: NA; j_gene: TRBJ1-2; CDR3nt: TGTGCCAGCAGCACGGAGCCGGGACTCTATGGCTACACCTTC; CDR3aa: CASSTEPGLYGYTF
v_gene: TRBV5-1; abundance: NA; d_gene: NA; j_gene: TRBJ1-3; CDR3nt: TGCGCCAGCAGCTTGGAGGGGTCTGGAAACACCATATATTTT; CDR3aa: CASSLEGSGNTIYF
v_gene: TRBV6-5; abundance: NA; d_gene: TRBD1; j_gene: TRBJ1-2; CDR3nt: TGTGCCAGCAGTTGGACAGGGGGCTTCTATGGCTACACCTTC; CDR3aa: CASSWTGGFYGYTF
v_gene: TRBV11-3; abundance: NA; d_gene: NA; j_gene: TRBJ2-5; CDR3nt: TGTGCCAGCAGCTTAGAGGCCCCAGGTAGCGGCCAAGAGACCCAGTACTTC; CDR3aa: CASSLEAPGSGQETQYF
v_gene: TRBV28; abundance: NA; d_gene: NA; j_gene: TRBJ2-6; CDR3nt: TGTGCCAGCAGTCCCCGCTTGGGGGCTACTGGGGCCAACGTCCTGACTTTC; CDR3aa: CASSPRLGATGANVLTF
v_gene: TRBV6-2/TRBV6-3; abundance: few; d_gene: NA; j_gene: TRBJ2-7; CDR3nt: TGTGCCAGCAGTTACTCGGTAAGGGACAACTTCTACGAGCAGTACTTC; CDR3aa: CASSYSVRDNFYEQYF
v_gene: TRBV9; abundance: NA; d_gene: NA; j_gene: TRBJ2-2; CDR3nt: TGTGCCAGCAGCGTAGTAGCTACGAACACCGGGGAGCTGTTTTTT; CDR3aa: CASSVVATNTGELFF
v_gene: TRBV4-1; abundance: few; d_gene: TRBD1; j_gene: TRBJ1-2; CDR3nt: TGCGCCAGCAGCCAGTTAAGTGGACAGGGGTTTGGCTACACCTTC; CDR3aa: CASSQLSGQGFGYTF
v_gene: TRBV3-1/TRBV3-2; abundance: NA; d_gene: NA; j_gene: TRBJ2-5; CDR3nt: TGTGCCAGCAGCAAAGGACAGAAGCAAGAGACCCAGTACTTC; CDR3aa: CASSKGQKQETQYF